The source of this T cell receptor (beta chain) is a study of cytomegalovirus exposure and HLA in healthy donors. With 6 bases removed from V and 5 bases from J, the gap between germline ends came to 14 bases. The CDR3 sequence is 14 residues long. Germline V lookup: CDR1 SEHNR, CDR2 FQNEAQ (reference sequence). This clone was seen just once. The antigen remains unidentified. The PCR contained 60 Vbeta and 13 Jbeta primers. The protocol was immunoSEQ multiplex PCR, while the TCRdb copy is restricted to in-frame clones and leaves out a portion. The sample yields 100,000 to 150,000 clones, less than 90% seen once. Findings and caveats of the study: The later analysis indicated that the majority of CMV-associated TCR beta chains appeared HLA-restricted. Being indistinguishable, some V segments were excluded, TRBV6-2 and TRBV6-3 among them. No immune exposure information besides CMV serostatus was available.

The chain is built from TRBV7-9 and TRBJ2-4; D is perhaps TRBD1 (6 bases). This TCR was recovered from a man aged 35-49 years in good health and CMV-seronegative. The sample was PBMCs. The CDR3 protein is CASRDSLRENIQYF. The CDR3 DNA reads TGTGCCAGCAGGGACAGTTTGAGAGAAAACATTCAGTACTTC.